What follows is one TCR beta chain and its context. What it binds is not known. The CDR3 spans 14 residues. V shed 0 bases, J shed 6 bases, and the junction held 5 bases outside the gene matches. Germline CDR1 and CDR2: SGHAT and FQNNGV. This record belongs to a study of CD8 T cells in ankylosing spondylitis. General study points: Clones that were linked to disease were CD8+ and were relatively rare in peripheral blood. As reported, disease-linked clones showed significant enrichment in matched ankylosing spondylitis synovial fluid. It appeared that ankylosing spondylitis blood was characterized by a TCR beta motif of several highly homologous variants.

The TCR beta libraries were generated through quantitative 5'-RACE incorporating molecular barcodes. TCRdb itself ran the 5' RACE reads through MiXCR, one entry per CDR3 protein. The sample holds roughly 470,000 distinct CDR3 sequences, about 24% seen once. This clonotype was obtained from a male donor with ankylosing spondylitis. J is TRBJ2-7 and V is TRBV11-2; 7 nucleotides agree with TRBD2. Sequences were obtained from blood, either unsorted or a sorted T cell fraction (not recorded which). CDR3 in DNA: TGTGCCAGCAGCTTAGACCCTAGCGGTCCCGAGCAGTACTTC. Translated: CASSLDPSGPEQYF.